This T cell receptor beta chain was identified in a study of PD-1 blockade in classical Hodgkin lymphoma. Time point: cycle 4 day 1 (C4D1), after more than five weeks of nivolumab. With no exception, relapse followed autologous stem cell transplantation in all patients, and brentuximab vedotin exposure varied. Best responses were complete response, partial response or progressive disease. Repertoires were generated with immunoSEQ multiplex PCR, while TCRdb's copy carries only in-frame clones and drops some. The table includes about 39,000 clones, around four fifths detected once. This CDR3 has 16 residues. V shed 0 bases and J shed 1 base, with 10 bases lying between them. CDR1 and CDR2 from the germline V gene are SGHTS and YDEGEE. Comments on this clone: Its specificity is unknown.

Overall study results and limits: Lower baseline TCR diversity was reported for newly diagnosed patients than for healthy donors.

Sequenced here: peripheral blood mononuclear cells (PBMCs), sampled before the fourth cycle of nivolumab. This receptor was identified in a human donor with classical Hodgkin lymphoma. The chain links TRBV5-8 to TRBJ2-2, with D tentatively TRBD1 or TRBD2 (5 bases each). Written as DNA, the CDR3 is TGTGCCAGCAGCTTGGTCCGGGGCTGGAACACCGGGGAGCTGTTTTTT. As protein: CASSLVRGWNTGELFF.